This entry describes one T cell receptor (beta chain). The sample comes from a study of blood T cell repertoires in COVID-19. Study-wide context: Whether acute or convalescent, the COVID-19 samples came from the United States, Italy and Spain. PBMCs, B-cell-depleted T cells, or T cells were the source of the cDNA or gDNA that made up the material.

Authors' processing steps: Reference gene primer amplification yielded estimated nucleated cell counts. Measured with immunoSEQ multiplex PCR; TCRdb has only the in-frame clones, and not every one. V, J and clone size are taken as reported in that table, and D and trimming were inferred from the DNA itself. The profile shows about 50,000 clones, 75% to 80% of them singletons. J gave up 7 bases and V 5 bases, and 12 bases lay outside the gene matches. The CDR3 extends over 15 amino acids. Germline-derived CDR1 and CDR2 are LNHDA and SQIVND (reference sequence). J is TRBJ2-7 and V is TRBV19; 9 bases match TRBD1. The sequence derives from a man between 65 and 85 years old with active or convalescent COVID-19. The sample was peripheral blood. The CDR3 sequence is CASSQTGGLREEQYF. CDR3 bases: TGTGCCAGTAGTCAAACAGGGGGCCTTCGTGAAGAGCAGTACTTC.